These 27 T cell receptor beta chains were all obtained from the same sample, sequenced in a study of CD8 T cells in Susac syndrome. With random hexamers, reverse transcription was performed on roughly 0.45 to 1 ug of RNA. One entry per CDR3 protein, called by TCRdb with MiXCR from the immunoSEQ multiplex PCR reads. The sample has fewer than 350,000 distinct CDR3 sequences, roughly nine tenths seen once; the top ten hold 0.065%. Sequences were obtained from CD4+ T cells from PBMCs. The receptors were gathered from a human donor with multiple sclerosis.

The chain couples TRBV6-2 or TRBV6-3 to TRBJ2-1, with D unresolved. Trimming took off 6 bases at V and 9 bases at J, with 15 bases between the two ends. The CDR3 totals 13 residues. Germline loops: CDR1 MNHEY, CDR2 SVGEGT. CDR3: CASSSGRSPEQFF. Written as DNA, the CDR3 is TGTGCCAGCAGCTCAGGACGGTCGCCTGAGCAGTTCTTC.

This chain joins TRBV6-1 and TRBJ2-1, with 9 bases aligning to TRBD2. This CDR3 spans 18 amino acids. The V segment lost 7 bases and the J segment 2 bases; nucleotides outside the gene matches: 15. Germline lookup yields CDR1 MNHNS and CDR2 SASEGT. CDR3 DNA: TGTGCCAGCAACCGAGGACTAGCGCACCAAGGGCCCTACAATGAGCAGTTCTTC. Its translation: CASNRGLAHQGPYNEQFF.

This chain connects TRBV20-1 to TRBJ2-1; D is unresolved. The V gene's germline CDR1 is DFQATT and CDR2 SNEGSKA (reference sequence). The CDR3 loop spans 12 amino acids. V was trimmed by 3 bases and J by 2 bases, leaving 5 bases between them. Here the CDR3 DNA reads TGCAGTGCTAGCGGGCCCTACAATGAGCAGTTCTTC. Amino acids: CSASGPYNEQFF.

The J gene is TRBJ2-1, the V gene TRBV2; D unclear. CDR1 and CDR2 from the germline V gene are SNHLY and FYNNEI. This CDR3 region has 14 residues. The V end was cut by 4 bases, the J end by 3 bases, with 10 bases between. CDR3 in amino acids: CASSVRLLYNEQFF. For the CDR3, the DNA is TGTGCCAGCAGTGTTCGGCTACTCTACAATGAGCAGTTCTTC.

The rearrangement links TRBV20-1 to TRBJ1-5, with 7 bases matching TRBD1. Germline CDR1 and CDR2: DFQATT and SNEGSKA (reference sequence). The CDR3 runs 15 residues. Trimming at V came to 0 bases and at J to 4 bases, leaving 6 bases not matched to a gene. The DNA for the CDR3 is TGCAGTGCTAGAGACCCGGGACAGAGGAATCAGCCCCAGCATTTT. Translation: CSARDPGQRNQPQHF.

The chain employs TRBV7-3 and TRBJ1-4; 9 positions agree with TRBD1. This CDR3 is built from 13 residues. Germline V gene lookup returns CDR1 SGHTA and CDR2 FQGTGA. V lost 2 bases and J lost 12; bases outside the gene matches: 4. The CDR3 bases are TGTGCCAGCAGCTTAGGACAGGGGATGGAACTGTTTTTT. This translates into CASSLGQGMELFF.

This clonotype came up once. The rearrangement joins TRBV3-1 to TRBJ1-1; D is unclear. Germline V gene sequence: CDR1 LGHDT, CDR2 YNNKEL (reference sequence). The CDR3 consists of 15 residues. The V end lost 0 bases, the J end lost 2 bases, and 10 bases lay between the germline ends. The CDR3 region has the DNA TGTGCCAGCAGCCAAGAGAGTCCACCAAACACTGAAGCTTTCTTT. Translated: CASSQESPPNTEAFF. Filled out from reference TRBV3-1 and TRBJ1-1, the complete variable domain reads DTAVSQTPKYLVTQMGNDKSIKCEQNLGHDTMYWYKQDSKKFLKIMFSYNNKELIINETVPNRFSPKSPDKAHLNLHINSLELGDSAVYFCASSQESPPNTEAFFGQGTRLTVV.

The rearrangement links TRBV7-2 to TRBJ2-7, with a possible D match to TRBD1 (6 bases). The germline V and J ends were trimmed by 3 bases and 6 bases, with 15 bases remaining between them. The germline V gene has CDR1 SGHTA and CDR2 FQGNSA. The CDR3 totals 14 residues. DNA for the CDR3: TGTGCCAGCAGCTTTGCGACAGGAGGAGCCGAGCAGTACTTC. Its translation is CASSFATGGAEQYF. Drawing the rest from reference TRBV7-2 and TRBJ2-7, the complete variable domain is GAGVSQSPSNKVTEKGKDVELRCDPISGHTALYWYRQSLGQGLEFLIYFQGNSAPDKSGLPSDRFSAERTGGSVSTLTIQRTQQEDSAVYLCASSFATGGAEQYFGPGTRLTVT.

The rearrangement joins TRBV29-1 to TRBJ2-1, with a tentative D call TRBD2 (5 bases). V was shortened by 4 bases and J by 6 bases, with 16 bases between the two germline ends. In germline, CDR1 is SQVTM, CDR2 ANQGSEA. The CDR3 loop spans 14 amino acids. The CDR3 sequence: CSVVGGIGSNEQFF. CDR3 in DNA: TGCAGCGTTGTAGGTGGGATAGGGAGCAATGAGCAGTTCTTC.

This CDR3 reads CASSSRGSWNTEAFF. The CDR3 DNA reads as TGTGCCAGCAGCTCGCGGGGCTCCTGGAACACTGAAGCTTTCTTT. The chain joins TRBV7-2 to TRBJ1-1; tentatively, D is TRBD1 (5 bases). The CDR3 sequence is 15 residues long. The ends were cut back, 4 bases at V and 1 base at J, with 13 bases in the middle. Germline V lookup: CDR1 SGHTA, CDR2 FQGNSA. Full variable domain (outside the CDR3, taken from reference TRBV7-2 and TRBJ1-1): GAGVSQSPSNKVTEKGKDVELRCDPISGHTALYWYRQSLGQGLEFLIYFQGNSAPDKSGLPSDRFSAERTGGSVSTLTIQRTQQEDSAVYLCASSSRGSWNTEAFFGQGTRLTVV.

The chain uses TRBV12-3 or TRBV12-4 and TRBJ2-3; TRBD2 aligns across 10 bases. The CDR3 sequence is 18 residues long. V lost 5 bases to trimming and J lost 2 bases; unmatched junction nucleotides: 13. In nucleotides, the CDR3 is TGTGCCAGCAGTGGGGCGCTAGCGGGGGCCACCAACACAGATACGCAGTATTTT. Its translation is CASSGALAGATNTDTQYF.

The rearrangement joins TRBV29-1 to TRBJ1-2; D is perhaps TRBD1 (6 bases). Germline CDR1 is SQVTM and CDR2 is ANQGSEA. Trimming removed 0 bases at V and 5 bases at J, with 16 bases between. CDR3 length: 15 residues. The CDR3 protein is CSVEDPREGGYGYTF. CDR3 nucleotides: TGCAGCGTTGAAGATCCGAGGGAGGGGGGGTATGGCTACACCTTC.

This chain uses TRBV7-2 with TRBJ1-2; TRBD1 might be the D (6 bases). Per germline, CDR1 SGHTA and CDR2 FQGNSA. The CDR3 covers 13 residues. The germline V and J ends were trimmed by 5 bases and 8 bases, with 15 bases remaining between them. The CDR3 bases are TGTGCCAGCAGCCTTAACAGGGTTGGCGGCTACACCTTC. Protein sequence: CASSLNRVGGYTF.

The rearrangement links TRBV7-3 to TRBJ1-1; the D is unclear. This CDR3 is 14 amino acids long. The V gene lost 2 bases and the J gene lost 5 bases, with 12 bases spanning the gap. Germline V gives CDR1 SGHTA, CDR2 FQGTGA. The CDR3 nucleotides are TGTGCCAGCAGCTTAGAGGGCGCAACAACTGAAGCTTTCTTT. Protein product: CASSLEGATTEAFF.

This chain connects TRBV29-1 to TRBJ1-6; 9 bases match TRBD1. This CDR3 is 14 amino acids long. Germline V gives CDR1 SQVTM, CDR2 ANQGSEA. J was trimmed by 6 bases and V by 6 bases; bases with no gene match: 6. CDR3 sequence reads: CSVRTGVSNSPLHF. The CDR3 DNA follows: TGCAGCGTACGGACAGGGGTATCTAATTCACCCCTCCACTTT.

CDR3 sequence reads: CASSRGVADETQYF. In DNA form, the CDR3 reads TGTGCCAGCTCCCGGGGGGTGGCCGACGAGACCCAGTACTTC. V and J are TRBV9 and TRBJ2-5; 7 nucleotides line up with TRBD2. The length of the CDR3 is 14 residues. Germline V gene lookup returns CDR1 SGDLS and CDR2 YYNGEE. J was trimmed by 5 bases and V by 7 bases; bases with no gene match: 11.

The CDR3 coding sequence is TGTGCCAGCAGAGGACAGGGTTGGTCGGCCGGGGAGCTGTTTTTT. Translating gives CASRGQGWSAGELFF. The V and J genes are TRBV6-5 and TRBJ2-2; 8 nucleotides align to TRBD1. Germline V CDR1 and CDR2: MNHEY, SVGAGI. The CDR3 spans 15 residues. J was trimmed by 6 bases and V by 6 bases; bases with no gene match: 9.

The genes are TRBV7-2 and TRBJ2-7; D might be TRBD1 or TRBD2, each matching 5 bases. Germline values: CDR1 SGHTA, CDR2 FQGNSA. The CDR3 is 19 amino acids. V lost 1 base, J lost 0 bases, and 22 bases lay in between. The CDR3 is CASSLGGARERPISYEQYF. In nucleotides, the CDR3 is TGTGCCAGCAGCTTAGGAGGGGCCAGGGAAAGGCCTATCTCCTACGAGCAGTACTTC.

The chain links TRBV20-1 to TRBJ2-3; weak D call: TRBD2 (6 bases). Germline V CDR1 and CDR2: DFQATT, SNEGSKA (reference sequence). The length of the CDR3 is 17 residues. The CDR3 bases are TGCAGGGCGTTTACAAGCGGGCCCCTATCTGGCACAGATACGCAGTATTTT. Translation gives CRAFTSGPLSGTDTQYF.

V gene TRBV7-2 combines with J gene TRBJ2-3, with D unresolved. CDR1 and CDR2 (germline): SGHTA, FQGNSA. V was clipped by 5 bases and J by 6 bases, with 9 bases between them. The CDR3 has 12 amino acids. CDR3 coding DNA: TGTGCCAGCAGCCCGCCCGAGGATACGCAGTATTTT. Translation gives CASSPPEDTQYF.

The chain uses TRBV30 and TRBJ1-5; tentatively, D is TRBD1 (6 bases). V was clipped by 5 bases and J by 4 bases, with 12 bases between them. Germline CDR1 reads GTSNPN; CDR2 reads SVGIG (reference sequence). CDR3 length equals 13 residues. The CDR3 loop reads CAWGDRRNQPQHF. The CDR3 bases are TGTGCCTGGGGCGACAGGCGAAATCAGCCCCAGCATTTT. Full variable domain (rest looked up from reference TRBV30 and TRBJ1-5): SQTIHQWPATLVQPVGSPLSLECTVEGTSNPNLYWYRQAAGRGLQLLFYSVGIGQISSEVPQNLSASRPQDRQFILSSKKLLLSDSGFYLCAWGDRRNQPQHFGDGTRLSIL.

The J gene is TRBJ1-4, the V gene TRBV3-1; unclear D gene. The CDR3 is 14 amino acids. V was pared by 4 bases and J by 8 bases, with 14 bases between. Germline-derived CDR1 and CDR2 are LGHDT and YNNKEL (reference sequence). This chain's CDR3 is CASSLGWAIEKLFF. DNA for the CDR3: TGTGCCAGCAGCCTAGGGTGGGCCATCGAAAAACTGTTTTTT.

The V call is TRBV12-3 or TRBV12-4, the J call TRBJ2-2, with unresolved D. Trimming pared 3 bases from V and 5 bases from J, leaving 4 bases between. This CDR3 comprises 12 residues. The CDR3 DNA reads TGTGCCAGCAGTTTTAGGACCGGGGAGCTGTTTTTT. This codes for CASSFRTGELFF.

V and J are TRBV2 and TRBJ2-1, with 8 nucleotides matching TRBD2. The CDR3 is made up of 16 amino acids. Trimming at V came to 6 bases and at J to 5 bases, leaving 12 bases not matched to a gene. Germline V gene data show CDR1 as SNHLY and CDR2 as FYNNEI. CDR3 bases: TGTGCCAGCAGCCGAGGGACTAGAGGAAGAAACAATGAGCAGTTCTTC. Protein sequence: CASSRGTRGRNNEQFF.

The genes are TRBV3-1 and TRBJ1-4, with D perhaps matching TRBD1 (6 bases). The CDR3 is 17 amino acids. Trimming left V 0 bases short and J 0 bases short, with 11 bases between. In germline, CDR1 is LGHDT, CDR2 YNNKEL (reference sequence). This CDR3 is CASSQDRGTATNEKLFF. CDR3 coding DNA: TGTGCCAGCAGCCAAGACAGGGGAACGGCAACTAATGAAAAACTGTTTTTT. Full variable domain (rest looked up from reference TRBV3-1 and TRBJ1-4): DTAVSQTPKYLVTQMGNDKSIKCEQNLGHDTMYWYKQDSKKFLKIMFSYNNKELIINETVPNRFSPKSPDKAHLNLHINSLELGDSAVYFCASSQDRGTATNEKLFFGSGTQLSVL.

Note on this clonotype: A junction boundary mismatches the germline segment, possibly from a read error. The chain couples TRBV5-1 to TRBJ1-1; D gene uncertain. CDR1 and CDR2 (germline): SGHRS, YFSETQ. The CDR3 is 13 amino acids. CDR3 region: CASSWSRNTEAFF. The CDR3 DNA reads as TGCGCTAGCAGTTGGTCGAGGAACACTGAAGCTTTCTTT.

The chain carries TRBV7-8 and TRBJ2-1; 8 nucleotides line up with TRBD2. Germline V lookup: CDR1 SGHVS, CDR2 FQNEAQ. The CDR3 runs 14 residues. The ends lost 6 bases at V and 6 bases at J; junction bases unmatched: 7. CDR3: CASSPGGRINEQFF. DNA of the CDR3: TGTGCCAGCAGTCCTGGCGGGAGGATCAATGAGCAGTTCTTC.